One sample yielded the 14 T cell receptor beta chains listed below, sequenced in a study of long-term antiretroviral therapy in people with HIV (dated 2022 in TCRdb). The immunoSEQ hsTCRB v3.0 assay was used at survey level resolution for TRB variable region sequencing. Not all clones reach the TCRdb copy of this immuneACCESS table, which keeps in-frame sequences only. Checked studies attribute under half of the gap to unresolved V genes and leave the rest unexplained. The sample table holds around 20,000 clones, of which around four fifths were seen once. The top ten clonotypes cover approximately 4.5% of the sample. The sample here was unsorted PBMCs, taken 0.5 years after starting antiretroviral therapy. The receptors shown here come from a man between 18 and 35 years old with HIV.

The rearrangement joins TRBV5-1 to TRBJ1-2; 7 bases map to TRBD1. Germline V gene lookup returns CDR1 SGHRS and CDR2 YFSETQ. Unmatched junction bases numbered 3, after V lost 0 bases and J lost 7 bases. The CDR3 is made up of 13 amino acids. The CDR3 nucleotides read TGCGCCAGCAGCTTGGGACAGGGAGTTGGCTACACCTTC. This codes for CASSLGQGVGYTF.

The chain is built from TRBV7-9 and TRBJ2-5; possibly TRBD1 for D (5 bases). This CDR3 region has 14 residues. V was pared by 8 bases and J by 4 bases, with 17 bases between. Germline V gene lookup returns CDR1 SEHNR and CDR2 FQNEAQ (reference sequence). This chain's CDR3 is CASLQGPHRETQYF. The DNA of the CDR3 is TGTGCCAGCCTGCAGGGCCCTCACAGAGAGACCCAGTACTTC.

The chain employs TRBV1 and TRBJ2-1; TRBD2 reflects the table's D call only, with no check against the DNA. TRBV1 is listed as a pseudogene. The CDR3 consists of 15 residues. DNA for the CDR3: TGCACCAACCTAGGGCTAGCGGGAGGGCCGAGTGAGCAGTTCTTC. Its translation is CTNLGLAGGPSEQFF.

This clone showed up just a few times. V is TRBV7-9 and J is TRBJ1-1; D not resolved. V lost 1 base to trimming and J lost 5 bases, with 5 bases between them. The germline V gene has CDR1 SEHNR and CDR2 FQNEAQ (reference sequence). The CDR3 covers 12 residues. Here the CDR3 reads CASSLESTEAFF. In nucleotides, the CDR3 is TGTGCCAGCAGCTTAGAAAGTACTGAAGCTTTCTTT. The full variable domain, completed using reference TRBV7-9 and TRBJ1-1, is DTGVSQNPRHKITKRGQNVTFRCDPISEHNRLYWYRQTLGQGPEFLTYFQNEAQLEKSRLLSDRFSAERPKGSFSTLEIQRTEQGDSAMYLCASSLESTEAFFGQGTRLTVV.

The genes are TRBV19 and TRBJ2-7; 11 bases fit TRBD1. Trimming at V came to 1 base and at J to 7 bases, leaving 3 bases not matched to a gene. Germline CDR1 and CDR2: LNHDA and SQIVND (reference sequence). The CDR3 consists of 14 residues. DNA for the CDR3: TGTGCCAGTAGTATAGGGACAGGGGGCTGGGAGCAGTACTTC. Its translation is CASSIGTGGWEQYF.

The rearrangement links TRBV7-2 to TRBJ1-6, with 7 bases lining up with TRBD1. This CDR3 has 17 amino acids. V lost 4 bases to trimming and J lost 0 bases; unmatched junction nucleotides: 6. The germline gives CDR1 SGHTA, CDR2 FQGNSA. For the CDR3, the DNA is TGTGCCAGCAGCTATGGGACAGAGCGCTCCTATAATTCACCCCTCCACTTT. Translated: CASSYGTERSYNSPLHF.

The rearrangement joins TRBV14 to TRBJ2-1, with TRBD2 matching over 12 bases. V shed 6 bases and J 8 bases; nucleotides not matched to a gene: 8. The CDR3 consists of 15 residues. The V gene's germline CDR1 is SGHDN and CDR2 FVKESK. The CDR3 sequence is CASSRQTSGSDEQFF. The CDR3 coding sequence is TGTGCCAGCAGTCGTCAGACTAGCGGGAGTGATGAGCAGTTCTTC. The full variable domain, in which reference TRBV14 and TRBJ2-1 provide the parts outside the CDR3, is EAGVTQFPSHSVIEKGQTVTLRCDPISGHDNLYWYRRVMGKEIKFLLHFVKESKQDESGMPNNRFLAERTGGTYSTLKVQPAELEDSGVYFCASSRQTSGSDEQFFGPGTRLTVL.

The V call is TRBV18, the J call TRBJ1-1; D uncertain. Looked up from germline, CDR1 is KGHSH and CDR2 is LQKENI. The ends were cut back, 3 bases at V and 0 bases at J, with 5 bases in the middle. The CDR3 runs to 13 residues. The CDR3 protein is CASSPELNTEAFF. CDR3 nucleotide sequence: TGTGCCAGCTCACCGGAATTGAACACTGAAGCTTTCTTT.

V and J are TRBV11-2 and TRBJ2-7, with TRBD1 matching over 12 bases. The CDR3 consists of 15 residues. The junction had 8 bases not matched to a gene; V was cut back by 5 bases and J by 6 bases. Germline V gene lookup returns CDR1 SGHAT and CDR2 FQNNGV. The CDR3 coding sequence is TGTGCCAGCAGCCCCCGCGGGACAGGGGGCCTCGAGCAGTACTTC. Translated: CASSPRGTGGLEQYF.

The chain employs TRBV6-1 and TRBJ2-1; D might be TRBD1 (6 bases). Germline V lookup: CDR1 MNHNS, CDR2 SASEGT. CDR3 length: 13 amino acids. With 6 bases removed from V and 7 bases from J, the gap between germline ends came to 13 bases. The CDR3 protein is CASRTGWVNEQFF. CDR3 nucleotide sequence: TGTGCCAGCAGAACAGGGTGGGTAAATGAGCAGTTCTTC.

This clone showed up just once. The chain is built from TRBV7-9 and TRBJ2-2, with D maybe TRBD2 (5 bases). In germline, CDR1 is SEHNR, CDR2 FQNEAQ (reference sequence). The length of the CDR3 is 13 residues. The CDR3 reads CAPTGINTGELFF. CDR3 nucleotide sequence: TGTGCTCCGACGGGAATCAACACCGGGGAGCTGTTTTTT.

The chain couples TRBV2 to TRBJ2-2, with 7 bases fitting TRBD2. Germline CDR1 SNHLY, CDR2 FYNNEI. V shed 6 bases, J shed 0 bases, and the junction held 1 base outside the gene matches. The CDR3 sequence is 14 residues long. This CDR3 reads CASRGGANTGELFF. The CDR3, as DNA: TGTGCCAGCAGGGGAGGGGCGAACACCGGGGAGCTGTTTTTT.

The chain is built from TRBV11-1 and TRBJ2-7, with D possibly being TRBD1 (5 bases). Germline CDR1 is SGHAT and CDR2 is FQDESV (reference sequence). This CDR3 has 17 amino acids. Trimming left V 5 bases short and J 2 bases short, with 22 bases between. The CDR3 DNA reads as TGTGCCAGCAGCAGCAGATTAGGGGCCACGGCCACCTACGAGCAGTACTTC. Translation: CASSSRLGATATYEQYF.

This clone was detected once. V usage is TRBV5-8 and J usage is TRBJ2-3, with D possibly being TRBD2 (6 bases). Trimming cost V 1 base and J 7 bases, with 10 bases left between them. The CDR3 loop spans 13 amino acids. Germline V gene lookup returns CDR1 SGHTS and CDR2 YDEGEE. The CDR3: CASSLRLGYTQYF. The CDR3 DNA follows: TGTGCCAGCAGCTTGCGACTAGGATATACGCAGTATTTT.